The clone carrying this T cell receptor (beta chain) qualifies as medium-sized. TCRdb re-called the RT-PCR reads with MiXCR, one entry per CDR3 protein. Of approximately 20,000 distinct CDR3 sequences in the sample, 4.9% are singletons; the top ten hold roughly 40%. Germline loops: CDR1 SQVTM, CDR2 ANQGSEA. V lost 5 bases and J 8 bases, leaving 9 bases between the germline ends. The CDR3 consists of 10 residues. The data derive from a study of patients and donors after allogeneic stem cell transplantation. The J gene is TRBJ1-1, the V gene TRBV29-1; D is uncertain. The TCR comes from a human donor who was either an allogeneic HSCT recipient or a stem cell or donor lymphocyte infusion donor (not recorded which). It is not recorded whose cells these are; they may come from a transplant donor. What was sequenced was blood, either unsorted or a sorted T cell fraction (not recorded which). CDR3 coding DNA: TGCAGCGTTTGGCGCGGAGAAGCTTTCTTT. As protein: CSVWRGEAFF.